The rows below give T cell receptor beta chains drawn from one sample of a study of blood T cell repertoires in COVID-19. Only in-frame clones appear in the TCRdb table, and some are missing; sequencing was by immunoSEQ multiplex PCR. The data hold 110,000 to 150,000 clones, with 85% to 90% observed a single time. Sample: peripheral blood. The receptors were sampled from a woman in her sixties with active COVID-19. CDR3s include the opening cysteine and the closing phenylalanine or tryptophan. A D gene is named only where the DNA matches it firmly. Clone size appears in some rows only: once, few, many, or a class for an expanded clone.

clone_size: -; d_call: TRBD1; v_call: TRBV18; j_call: TRBJ1-1; cdr3_aa: CASSRGQGATEAFF; cdr3_nt: TGTGCCAGCTCACGAGGACAGGGGGCCACTGAAGCTTTCTTT
clone_size: few; d_call: TRBD2; v_call: TRBV27; j_call: TRBJ2-1; cdr3_aa: CASRFSGSFGQFF; cdr3_nt: TGTGCCAGCAGATTTAGCGGGAGCTTTGGGCAGTTCTTC
clone_size: -; d_call: TRBD1; v_call: TRBV18; j_call: TRBJ2-2; cdr3_aa: CASSPLTGRLNTGELFF; cdr3_nt: TGTGCCAGCTCACCATTGACAGGGCGGTTGAACACCGGGGAGCTGTTTTTT
clone_size: -; d_call: -; v_call: TRBV28; j_call: TRBJ1-6; cdr3_aa: CASIFQRDTSPLHF; cdr3_nt: TGTGCCAGCATATTTCAACGGGACACCTCACCCCTCCACTTT
clone_size: -; d_call: -; v_call: TRBV7-2; j_call: TRBJ2-1; cdr3_aa: CASSPARYPYNEQFF; cdr3_nt: TGTGCCAGCAGCCCTGCCCGCTACCCCTACAATGAGCAGTTCTTC
clone_size: -; d_call: -; v_call: TRBV10-1; j_call: TRBJ1-1; cdr3_aa: CASSGDTGSAFF; cdr3_nt: TGCGCCAGCAGTGGTGATACAGGGTCGGCTTTCTTT
clone_size: once; d_call: TRBD1; v_call: TRBV9; j_call: TRBJ1-6; cdr3_aa: CASSVTGGLAISPLHF; cdr3_nt: TGTGCCAGCAGCGTCACAGGGGGCTTAGCAATATCACCCCTCCACTTT
clone_size: -; d_call: -; v_call: TRBV6-1; j_call: TRBJ2-1; cdr3_aa: CASSDTYNEQFF; cdr3_nt: TGTGCCAGCAGTGACACCTACAATGAGCAGTTCTTC
clone_size: -; d_call: TRBD2; v_call: TRBV6-6; j_call: TRBJ2-3; cdr3_aa: CASSHGLAGGPDTQYF; cdr3_nt: TGTGCCAGCAGCCACGGACTAGCGGGAGGTCCAGATACGCAGTATTTT
clone_size: once; d_call: -; v_call: TRBV27; j_call: TRBJ2-7; cdr3_aa: CASRGQMGAYEQYF; cdr3_nt: TGTGCCAGCCGAGGACAGATGGGGGCCTACGAGCAGTACTTC
clone_size: -; d_call: -; v_call: TRBV11-2; j_call: TRBJ2-1; cdr3_aa: CASSLAWATYNEQFF; cdr3_nt: TGTGCCAGCAGCTTGGCGTGGGCCACATACAATGAGCAGTTCTTC
clone_size: -; d_call: -; v_call: TRBV5-4; j_call: TRBJ1-2; cdr3_aa: CASSIDRNYGYTF; cdr3_nt: TGTGCCAGCAGCATAGACAGGAACTATGGCTACACCTTC
clone_size: -; d_call: -; v_call: TRBV29-1; j_call: TRBJ2-5; cdr3_aa: CSSRVFQETQYF; cdr3_nt: TGCAGCTCCCGGGTCTTCCAAGAGACCCAGTACTTC
clone_size: -; d_call: TRBD2; v_call: TRBV15; j_call: TRBJ2-7; cdr3_aa: CATSRDGSGRSREQYF; cdr3_nt: TGTGCCACCAGCAGAGATGGGAGCGGGAGGTCGAGGGAGCAGTACTTC
clone_size: -; d_call: -; v_call: TRBV6-2/TRBV6-3; j_call: TRBJ2-3; cdr3_aa: CASSYSERPRSTDTQYF; cdr3_nt: TGTGCCAGCAGTTACTCGGAGCGACCACGTAGCACAGATACGCAGTATTTT
clone_size: -; d_call: -; v_call: TRBV12-3/TRBV12-4; j_call: TRBJ2-5; cdr3_aa: CASSFFAETQYF; cdr3_nt: TGTGCCAGCAGTTTTTTCGCGGAGACCCAGTACTTC
clone_size: -; d_call: TRBD1; v_call: TRBV25-1; j_call: TRBJ2-3; cdr3_aa: CASSEYRGDTQYF; cdr3_nt: TGTGCCAGCAGTGAATACAGGGGGGATACGCAGTATTTT
clone_size: few; d_call: -; v_call: TRBV7-2; j_call: TRBJ2-1; cdr3_aa: CASSLGQISYNEQFF; cdr3_nt: TGTGCCAGCAGCTTAGGGCAGATCTCCTACAATGAGCAGTTCTTC
clone_size: -; d_call: -; v_call: TRBV28; j_call: TRBJ1-4; cdr3_aa: CASTPVGGLREKLFF; cdr3_nt: TGTGCCAGCACCCCGGTGGGGGGGCTAAGGGAAAAACTGTTTTTT
clone_size: -; d_call: TRBD1; v_call: TRBV9; j_call: TRBJ2-5; cdr3_aa: CASSGTGVPLQETQYF; cdr3_nt: TGTGCCAGCAGCGGGACAGGGGTTCCCCTCCAGGAGACCCAGTACTTC
clone_size: -; d_call: TRBD1; v_call: TRBV18; j_call: TRBJ1-5; cdr3_aa: CASSPSYRGRVGSQHF; cdr3_nt: TGTGCCAGCTCACCATCATACAGGGGGAGAGTGGGGTCCCAGCATTTT
clone_size: -; d_call: TRBD1; v_call: TRBV6-6; j_call: TRBJ2-7; cdr3_aa: CASSYPGTGSYEQYF; cdr3_nt: TGTGCCAGCAGTTACCCCGGGACAGGGAGCTACGAGCAGTACTTC
clone_size: -; d_call: TRBD2; v_call: TRBV28; j_call: TRBJ2-1; cdr3_aa: CASTSTGLAGGPGQFF; cdr3_nt: TGTGCCAGCACCTCGACGGGACTAGCGGGAGGGCCTGGGCAGTTCTTC
clone_size: -; d_call: TRBD1; v_call: TRBV4-2; j_call: TRBJ1-5; cdr3_aa: CASSDVDGTGKGNQPQHF; cdr3_nt: TGTGCCAGCAGCGACGTAGACGGGACAGGGAAAGGCAATCAGCCCCAGCATTTT
clone_size: -; d_call: -; v_call: TRBV29-1; j_call: TRBJ1-1; cdr3_aa: CSVVGGTEAFF; cdr3_nt: TGCAGCGTTGTCGGGGGCACTGAAGCTTTCTTT
clone_size: -; d_call: TRBD1; v_call: TRBV4-1; j_call: TRBJ2-7; cdr3_aa: CASSQEEGQGREQYF; cdr3_nt: TGCGCCAGCAGCCAAGAAGAAGGACAGGGGAGGGAGCAGTACTTC
clone_size: few; d_call: -; v_call: TRBV4-2; j_call: TRBJ1-3; cdr3_aa: CASSQVGGDTIYF; cdr3_nt: TGTGCCAGCAGCCAAGTCGGAGGTGACACCATATATTTT
clone_size: few; d_call: TRBD2; v_call: TRBV11-1; j_call: TRBJ2-4; cdr3_aa: CASSYPVGTSGIQYF; cdr3_nt: TGTGCCAGCAGTTATCCCGTCGGGACTAGCGGAATTCAGTACTTC
clone_size: -; d_call: TRBD1; v_call: TRBV19; j_call: TRBJ2-7; cdr3_aa: CASSKTGYEQYF; cdr3_nt: TGTGCCAGTAGTAAGACAGGGTACGAGCAGTACTTC
clone_size: -; d_call: TRBD1; v_call: TRBV6-2/TRBV6-3; j_call: TRBJ1-6; cdr3_aa: CASSYGQGGSPLHF; cdr3_nt: TGTGCCAGCAGTTACGGACAGGGGGGTTCACCCCTCCACTTT
clone_size: -; d_call: TRBD1; v_call: TRBV6-2/TRBV6-3; j_call: TRBJ2-7; cdr3_aa: CASSQGAGSYPYEQYF; cdr3_nt: TGTGCCAGCAGTCAGGGGGCGGGCTCGTATCCGTACGAGCAGTACTTC
clone_size: -; d_call: -; v_call: TRBV7-5; j_call: TRBJ2-7; cdr3_aa: CVRSLDGSTCEQYF; cdr3_nt: TGTGTCAGAAGCTTAGACGGGAGTACATGTGAGCAGTACTTC
clone_size: -; d_call: -; v_call: TRBV28; j_call: TRBJ2-5; cdr3_aa: CASRLRETQYF; cdr3_nt: TGTGCCAGCAGATTGAGGGAGACCCAGTACTTC
clone_size: -; d_call: -; v_call: TRBV7-2; j_call: TRBJ2-7; cdr3_aa: CASSLATSQLYEQYF; cdr3_nt: TGTGCCAGCAGCTTAGCCACTAGTCAGCTCTACGAGCAGTACTTC
clone_size: -; d_call: -; v_call: TRBV30; j_call: TRBJ2-5; cdr3_aa: CAWSGRSGRTQYF; cdr3_nt: TGTGCCTGGAGTGGCCGAAGCGGCAGGACCCAGTACTTC
clone_size: -; d_call: -; v_call: TRBV7-2; j_call: TRBJ2-1; cdr3_aa: CASSREGLINEQFF; cdr3_nt: TGTGCCAGCAGCCGCGAGGGACTTATAAATGAGCAGTTCTTC
clone_size: -; d_call: TRBD2; v_call: TRBV3-1/TRBV3-2; j_call: TRBJ2-7; cdr3_aa: CASSQDGTSSYEQYF; cdr3_nt: TGTGCCAGCAGCCAAGACGGGACTAGCTCTTACGAGCAGTACTTC
clone_size: -; d_call: -; v_call: TRBV7-2; j_call: TRBJ1-1; cdr3_aa: CASSLDQGTSEAFF; cdr3_nt: TGTGCCAGCAGCTTAGATCAGGGGACATCTGAAGCTTTCTTT